Listed here are 24 T cell receptor beta chains from one sample, sequenced in a study of response to subunit inactivated influenza vaccine. MiXCR was run by TCRdb on the RT-PCR reads, yielding one entry per CDR3 protein. In the table there are approximately 700,000 distinct CDR3 sequences, 11% to 15% of which are singletons. Sequenced here: PBMCs from blood, sampled roughly 2 weeks before vaccination. Source of these receptors: a man in his forties or fifties who received an inactivated influenza vaccine.

This clonotype was recorded only once. The chain joins TRBV10-3 to TRBJ1-1, with D possibly being TRBD1 (6 bases). This CDR3 is 13 amino acids long. V was trimmed by 10 bases and J by 1 base, leaving 13 bases between them. From germline, CDR1 is ENHRY and CDR2 SYGVKD. The CDR3, as DNA: TGTGCCAGCCAACAGGGCTCGAACACTGAAGCTTTCTTT. Translating gives CASQQGSNTEAFF.

This clonotype appeared a few times. The chain combines TRBV7-9 with TRBJ2-6; 7 bases are a match to TRBD1. The germline gives CDR1 SEHNR, CDR2 FQNEAQ (reference sequence). J was trimmed by 7 bases and V by 6 bases; bases with no gene match: 6. This CDR3 has 14 amino acids. The CDR3 region is CASRPGGGANVLTF. DNA for the CDR3: TGTGCCAGCAGGCCAGGGGGTGGTGCCAACGTCCTGACTTTC. Supplemented by reference TRBV7-9 and TRBJ2-6, the full variable domain reads DTGVSQNPRHKITKRGQNVTFRCDPISEHNRLYWYRQTLGQGPEFLTYFQNEAQLEKSRLLSDRFSAERPKGSFSTLEIQRTEQGDSAMYLCASRPGGGANVLTFGAGSRLTVL.

A few counts support this clonotype. The chain has TRBV7-3 and TRBJ2-2, with 12 bases aligning to TRBD1. Trimming at V came to 6 bases and at J to 5 bases, leaving 7 bases not matched to a gene. The CDR3 has 16 amino acids. Germline values: CDR1 SGHTA, CDR2 FQGTGA. The CDR3 loop reads CASSPTGQGATGELFF. CDR3 nucleotide sequence: TGTGCCAGCAGTCCTACGGGACAGGGGGCAACCGGGGAGCTGTTTTTT.

The sample holds a few counts of this clonotype. The V gene is TRBV4-2, the J gene TRBJ2-7, with TRBD2 matching over 12 bases. With V trimmed by 4 bases and J by 4 bases, 5 bases remained unmatched. CDR1 and CDR2 from the germline V gene are LGHNA and YNFKEQ. The CDR3 length is 15 residues. In nucleotides, the CDR3 is TGTGCCAGCAGCCTAACAGGGACTAGCGGGTACGAGCAGTACTTC. Its protein product is CASSLTGTSGYEQYF.

This clonotype was counted at least ten times. The DNA for the CDR3 is TGTGCCAGCACGGGTCCAGCTCGGAACACTGAAGCTTTCTTT. This codes for CASTGPARNTEAFF. The chain employs TRBV12-3 or TRBV12-4 and TRBJ1-1; no definite D call. Trimming pared 7 bases from V and 1 base from J, leaving 13 bases between. This CDR3 region has 14 residues.

Notes on this clonotype: An end of the junction does not agree with germline; a read error may underlie this. CDR3 region: CASSPRDDYDEQFF. Here the CDR3 DNA reads TGTGCCAGCAGCCCCCGGGATGACTACGATGAGCAGTTCTTC. The genes are TRBV11-2 and TRBJ2-1; TRBD2 is a possible D gene (5 bases). The germline V gene has CDR1 SGHAT and CDR2 FQNNGV. The CDR3 extends over 14 amino acids.

There are many counts of this clonotype. This rearrangement joins TRBV7-9 to TRBJ2-2; the D gene could be TRBD1 or TRBD2 (6 bases each). CDR1 SEHNR and CDR2 FQNEAQ come from the germline V gene (reference sequence). V lost 6 bases, J lost 6 bases, and 14 bases lay in between. CDR3 length: 14 residues. The CDR3 loop reads CASRPRGLSGELFF. CDR3 DNA sequence: TGTGCCAGCAGGCCCCGGGGGCTATCCGGGGAGCTGTTTTTT.

In this sample, this clonotype turned up a few times. This chain uses TRBV5-1 with TRBJ2-7, with TRBD2 identical over 11 bases. CDR3 length: 16 amino acids. Germline assignment: CDR1 SGHRS and CDR2 YFSETQ. The trim removed 0 bases at V and 1 base at J, leaving 3 bases unmatched. The CDR3 region has the DNA TGCGCCAGCAGCTTGGTTAGCGGGAGGGCTTCCTACGAGCAGTACTTC. Translated, it gives CASSLVSGRASYEQYF.

This clonotype has only a few counts. The chain combines TRBV9 with TRBJ2-1, with TRBD1 identical over 8 bases. This CDR3 region has 15 residues. The germline V gene encodes CDR1 SGDLS and CDR2 YYNGEE. Germline trimming cut 3 bases from V and 1 base from J; bases unmatched to any gene: 3. In DNA, the CDR3 is TGTGCCAGCAGCGCCGACAGGGGATCCTACAATGAGCAGTTCTTC. Translation gives CASSADRGSYNEQFF.

The chain combines TRBV6-5 with TRBJ2-3; D unclear. This CDR3 is built from 13 residues. V shed 0 bases and J shed 5 bases, with 6 bases lying between them. CDR1 MNHEY and CDR2 SVGAGI come from the germline V gene. CDR3 loop: CASSYSNRDTQYF. CDR3 nucleotides: TGTGCCAGCAGTTACTCCAATCGAGATACGCAGTATTTT.

This clonotype was seen only a few times. V usage is TRBV5-6 and J usage is TRBJ2-1; no clear D gene. The germline CDR1 and CDR2 sequences are SGHDT and YYEEEE. This CDR3 has 13 residues. The ends were cut back, 1 base at V and 7 bases at J, with 9 bases in the middle. The CDR3 loop is CASSLYWGNEQFF. DNA for the CDR3: TGTGCCAGCAGCTTGTATTGGGGAAATGAGCAGTTCTTC.

This clonotype was found a few times. The V and J genes are TRBV24-1 and TRBJ1-2; 8 positions match TRBD1. The CDR3 runs 14 residues. CDR1 is KGHDR and CDR2 is SFDVKD in the germline V gene. V lost 1 base to trimming and J lost 4 bases; unmatched junction nucleotides: 1. CDR3 DNA: TGTGCCACCAGTGATTTCGACAGGGGCTATGGCTACACCTTC. It specifies CATSDFDRGYGYTF.

The chain has TRBV7-9 and TRBJ1-1; D perhaps matches TRBD1 (6 bases). The V and J ends lost 4 bases and 4 bases respectively, with 16 bases between them. The CDR3 has 15 residues. Germline V gene data show CDR1 as SEHNR and CDR2 as FQNEAQ (reference sequence). CDR3 protein: CASSSLQGLGTEAFF. CDR3 bases: TGTGCCAGCAGCTCCTTACAGGGTCTGGGCACTGAAGCTTTCTTT. The whole variable domain, remainder taken from reference TRBV7-9 and TRBJ1-1, is DTGVSQNPRHKITKRGQNVTFRCDPISEHNRLYWYRQTLGQGPEFLTYFQNEAQLEKSRLLSDRFSAERPKGSFSTLEIQRTEQGDSAMYLCASSSLQGLGTEAFFGQGTRLTVV.

The table lists this clonotype with a few counts. The chain combines TRBV29-1 with TRBJ2-7, with TRBD1 matching 9 bases. From germline, CDR1 is SQVTM and CDR2 ANQGSEA. The CDR3 sequence is 12 residues long. CDR3 residues: CSIGTGPYEQYF. The CDR3 coding sequence is TGCAGTATTGGGACAGGGCCGTACGAGCAGTACTTC.

V and J are TRBV7-8 and TRBJ2-4; TRBD1 or TRBD2 may be the D gene (6 bases each). The CDR3 has 18 residues. The V end was cut by 2 bases, the J end by 3 bases, with 20 bases between. Per the germline V gene, CDR1 is SGHVS and CDR2 is FQNEAQ. The CDR3 sequence is CASSLYVVGGVDKNIQYF. The CDR3 DNA sequence: TGTGCCAGCAGCTTATACGTGGTCGGGGGCGTCGACAAAAACATTCAGTACTTC.

This rearrangement joins TRBV3-1 to TRBJ1-3; D is perhaps TRBD1 (5 bases). There are 16 residues in the CDR3. V was clipped by 2 bases and J by 6 bases, with 17 bases between them. CDR1 LGHDT and CDR2 YNNKEL come from the germline V gene (reference sequence). The CDR3, as DNA: TGTGCCAGCAGCCAACTACATGCCGGGACTGCAAACACCATATATTTT. Translated: CASSQLHAGTANTIYF.

This clonotype turned up a few times. This chain uses TRBV10-3 with TRBJ2-1; TRBD2 matches 12 bases. CDR1 and CDR2 (germline): ENHRY, SYGVKD. This CDR3 spans 14 amino acids. V dropped 8 bases and J dropped 10; count of bases not matched to a gene: 9. CDR3 in DNA: TGTGCCATCCGATCTAGCGGGAGGGCCGGAGAGCAGTTCTTC. Translation: CAIRSSGRAGEQFF.

The chain combines TRBV29-1 with TRBJ2-1; no clear D gene. The CDR3 loop spans 16 amino acids. Germline CDR1 SQVTM, CDR2 ANQGSEA. The ends were cut back, 0 bases at V and 0 bases at J, with 12 bases in the middle. CDR3 region: CSVEDAITSSYNEQFF. CDR3 DNA sequence: TGCAGCGTTGAAGATGCAATCACGAGCTCCTACAATGAGCAGTTCTTC.

This clonotype was detected a few times. This chain links TRBV29-1 with TRBJ2-7; 16 nucleotides agree with TRBD2. There are 14 residues in the CDR3. CDR1 is SQVTM and CDR2 is ANQGSEA in the germline V gene. V lost 7 bases, J lost 6 bases, and 6 bases stayed unmatched. CDR3 in amino acids: CSAGTSGRASEQYF. CDR3 nucleotide sequence: TGCAGCGCCGGGACTAGCGGGAGGGCATCCGAGCAGTACTTC.

This clonotype has a handful of counts. This chain joins TRBV6-1 and TRBJ1-5, with D perhaps TRBD1 (6 bases). Deletions cut 6 bases from V and 2 bases from J, with 14 bases between. Looked up from germline, CDR1 is MNHNS and CDR2 is SASEGT. The CDR3 has 15 residues. As DNA, the CDR3 is TGTGCCAGCAGCCGTACCCGACAGGGCAATCAGCCCCAGCATTTT. Its translation: CASSRTRQGNQPQHF.

The V call is TRBV30, the J call TRBJ2-5; 7 bases fit TRBD1. In germline, CDR1 is GTSNPN, CDR2 SVGIG (reference sequence). This CDR3 contains 12 residues. The J segment lost 5 bases and the V segment lost 4 bases, leaving 4 bases of the junction unmatched. CDR3 in DNA: TGTGCCTGGACGAAACAGGGGGAGACCCAGTACTTC. Protein sequence: CAWTKQGETQYF. Supplemented by reference TRBV30 and TRBJ2-5, the full variable domain reads SQTIHQWPATLVQPVGSPLSLECTVEGTSNPNLYWYRQAAGRGLQLLFYSVGIGQISSEVPQNLSASRPQDRQFILSSKKLLLSDSGFYLCAWTKQGETQYFGPGTRLLVL.

This clonotype turned up a few times. The genes are TRBV7-9 and TRBJ2-2; D is possibly TRBD1 or TRBD2 (6 bases each). Per the germline V gene, CDR1 is SEHNR and CDR2 is FQNEAQ (reference sequence). The CDR3 runs to 15 residues. Trimming cost V 4 bases and J 5 bases, with 14 bases left between them. The CDR3 nucleotides are TGTGCCAGCAGCTCGGGGGCAGGGAGGACCGGGGAGCTGTTTTTT. This codes for CASSSGAGRTGELFF. Variable domain in full (rest from reference TRBV7-9 and TRBJ2-2): DTGVSQNPRHKITKRGQNVTFRCDPISEHNRLYWYRQTLGQGPEFLTYFQNEAQLEKSRLLSDRFSAERPKGSFSTLEIQRTEQGDSAMYLCASSSGAGRTGELFFGEGSRLTVL.

This clonotype was counted between two and nine times. The chain couples TRBV20-1 to TRBJ1-2; possibly TRBD1 for D (6 bases). Germline V gives CDR1 DFQATT, CDR2 SNEGSKA (reference sequence). CDR3 length equals 11 residues. The V and J ends lost 3 bases and 8 bases respectively, with 10 bases between them. In DNA, the CDR3 is TGCAGTGCTAGCGGGGGCAGGGGCTACACCTTC. Protein product: CSASGGRGYTF.

This clonotype was counted a single time. This rearrangement joins TRBV12-3 or TRBV12-4 to TRBJ2-5; no clear D gene. Between the trimmed V and J ends, which lost 6 bases and 3 bases, there was a span of 11 bases. CDR3 size: 13 residues. The CDR3: CASSIAGKETQYF. In nucleotides, the CDR3 is TGTGCCAGCAGCATAGCAGGCAAAGAGACCCAGTACTTC.